This TCR beta chain was retrieved from a study of vaccination effects on CD4 cells after COVID-19. The study's findings and limits: Marked clonal contraction of both clone types appeared late after vaccination.

Concerning this clone: Its target is not known.

Germline CDR1 SGHTA, CDR2 FQGNSA. The CDR3 contains 12 residues. V was shortened by 1 base and J by 10 bases, with 8 bases between the two germline ends. Viral peptide pools were used in the ViraFEST assay to expand antigen-specific CD4+ T cells, and sequencing came afterward. The authors isolated CD4+ T cells after about eleven days of culture. Participants received two doses of either the BNT162b2 or mRNA-1273 vaccine. A half-medium replacement with IL-2 medium was carried out on days 3 and 7. The method was immunoSEQ multiplex PCR; TCRdb's version includes in-frame clones alone and lacks a portion of them. This table has around 81,000 clones, 60% to 80% appearing once.

The source was CD4+ T cells from PBMCs cultured with HCoV-OC43 spike peptides, collected after COVID-19 vaccination. Subset reported: HCoV-OC43 spike overlapping peptide pool stimulation. The chain uses TRBV7-2 and TRBJ2-1; tentative D call: TRBD2 (6 bases). The clonotype originates from a human donor who received a COVID-19 vaccine. This CDR3 is CASSLVGGEQFF. CDR3 DNA: TGTGCCAGCAGCTTAGTTGGGGGGGAGCAGTTCTTC.